The clone carrying this T cell receptor beta chain has more than one count but fewer than ten. The antigen remains unidentified. Every isolated RNA sample was fully reverse transcribed, so sequencing captured expressed TCRB transcripts. Generated by immunoSEQ multiplex PCR, the TCRdb table keeps only in-frame clones and is missing some. Of roughly 150,000 clones in the sample, 11% are singletons; the top ten hold approximately 2%. The sample is drawn from a study of beta chain features in type 1 diabetes. CDR1 SGHDT and CDR2 YYEEEE come from the germline V gene. The V end was cut by 3 bases, the J end by 6 bases, with 16 bases between. The CDR3 spans 15 residues. Study conclusions and caveats: Type 1 diabetes patients showed a moderate but significant shortening of TCRB CDR3s in all four CD4+ subsets.

V usage is TRBV5-6 and J usage is TRBJ1-5, with no clear D. The clonotype comes from a young man in good health. Specimen: central memory CD4+ T cells from blood. CDR3 protein: CASSYGISWGQPQHF. In DNA, the CDR3 is TGTGCCAGCAGCTACGGGATCTCCTGGGGTCAGCCCCAGCATTTT.